This T cell receptor beta chain was obtained from a study of cytomegalovirus exposure and HLA in healthy donors. Study results and limitations: Available immune exposure information was restricted to CMV serostatus only. As a later analysis revealed, most CMV-associated TCR beta chains appeared HLA-restricted. Analysis was carried out at a later point, and it linked a missense DCLRE1C variant to TCR beta V- and J-gene trimming. Excluded were some V segments that proved indistinguishable, including TRBV6-2 and TRBV6-3.

This clone has a handful of counts. Antigen specificity is unknown. Trimming stripped 5 bases from V and 0 bases from J, with 9 bases between. Germline loops: CDR1 SGHNT, CDR2 YYREEE (reference sequence). The length of the CDR3 is 14 residues. Vbeta (60) and Jbeta (13) primers were used in the PCR. This table comes from immunoSEQ multiplex PCR, and its TCRdb copy is limited to in-frame clones, with some not included. Of roughly 100,000 clones in the sample, about 83% were seen once. V and J are TRBV5-4 and TRBJ1-3; no clear D gene. The clonotype was recovered from a man aged 18 to 30 in good health and CMV-seronegative. Sequencing was carried out using PBMCs. CDR3 sequence reads: CASRPVHSGNTIYF. The CDR3 coding sequence is TGTGCCAGCAGACCGGTCCACTCTGGAAACACCATATATTTT.